Below, 19 T cell receptor beta chains from the same sample are listed, as sequenced in a study of cytomegalovirus exposure and HLA in healthy donors. Primers: 60 Vbeta forward and 13 Jbeta reverse. Clones were sequenced by immunoSEQ multiplex PCR, and TCRdb holds only the in-frame ones, with some missing. The sample lists about 270,000 clones; under 80% were seen once. Sample: PBMCs. The receptors derive from a female donor in good health and CMV-seronegative.

The chain employs TRBV15 and TRBJ2-1; D possibly corresponds to TRBD1 (7 bases). Germline V lookup: CDR1 LNHNV, CDR2 YYDKDF (reference sequence). There are 12 residues in the CDR3. V was pared by 1 base and J by 12 bases, with 10 bases between. The CDR3 coding sequence is TGTGCCACCAGCAGAGCTCAGGGGGGGCAGTTCTTC. It is translated as CATSRAQGGQFF.

This clone has a handful of counts. The gene calls are TRBV2 and TRBJ1-3; D is undetermined. This CDR3 region has 12 residues. The V gene lost 7 bases and the J gene lost 4 bases, with 8 bases spanning the gap. Germline CDR1 SNHLY, CDR2 FYNNEI. CDR3 loop: CASNLAGNTIYF. The CDR3 DNA reads as TGTGCCAGCAATCTTGCGGGAAACACCATATATTTT.

On this clone: This CDR3 is missing its conserved last phenylalanine or tryptophan, likely due to a read error. The DNA is left out, because the CDR3 cannot be placed on it with certainty; the CDR3 is given as TCRdb lists it. V is TRBV11-3 and J is TRBJ1-1; TRBD1 reflects the table's D call only, with no check against the DNA. The CDR3 is 13 residues long, counting both termini. The germline V gene encodes CDR1 SGHNT and CDR2 YENEEA. The CDR3 loop reads CASSLSGGVSTDL.

J is TRBJ2-5 and V is TRBV28, with 7 bases lining up with TRBD1. V shed 3 bases, J shed 4 bases, and the junction held 8 bases outside the gene matches. The CDR3 has 15 residues. Germline assignment: CDR1 MDHEN and CDR2 SYDVKM. Here the CDR3 reads CASSFAGGVGETQYF. The CDR3 region has the DNA TGTGCCAGCAGTTTTGCAGGGGGAGTGGGAGAGACCCAGTACTTC. Drawing the rest from reference TRBV28 and TRBJ2-5, the complete variable domain is DVKVTQSSRYLVKRTGEKVFLECVQDMDHENMFWYRQDPGLGLRLIYFSYDVKMKEKGDIPEGYSVSREKKERFSLILESASTNQTSMYLCASSFAGGVGETQYFGPGTRLLVL.

V and J are TRBV19 and TRBJ2-1, with 7 positions matching TRBD2. Trimming cost V 7 bases and J 5 bases; bases outside gene matches: 11. This CDR3 region has 15 residues. Per germline, CDR1 LNHDA and CDR2 SQIVND (reference sequence). CDR3 coding DNA: TGTGCCAGTACAAGTCGGCCTAGCGGAGACAATGAGCAGTTCTTC. Protein sequence: CASTSRPSGDNEQFF.

The genes are TRBV7-9 and TRBJ2-1; D is perhaps TRBD2 (7 bases). Trimming pared 5 bases from V and 2 bases from J, leaving 16 bases between. The CDR3 consists of 16 residues. Per the germline V gene, CDR1 is SEHNR and CDR2 is FQNEAQ (reference sequence). The CDR3 nucleotides are TGTGCCAGCAGCCTTACGCGGGGGCAGCCCTACAATGAGCAGTTCTTC. It translates to CASSLTRGQPYNEQFF.

The genes are TRBV7-6 and TRBJ1-1, with D unresolved. The V end was cut by 1 base, the J end by 1 base, with 4 bases between. The CDR3 covers 13 residues. Germline loops: CDR1 SGHVS, CDR2 FNYEAQ. The chain's CDR3 is CASSLDKNTEAFF. CDR3 nucleotide sequence: TGTGCCAGCAGCTTAGATAAGAACACTGAAGCTTTCTTT. Supplemented by reference TRBV7-6 and TRBJ1-1, the full variable domain reads GAGVSQSPRYKVTKRGQDVALRCDPISGHVSLYWYRQALGQGPEFLTYFNYEAQQDKSGLPNDRFSAERPEGSISTLTIQRTEQRDSAMYRCASSLDKNTEAFFGQGTRLTVV.

This clone has a handful of counts. The chain links TRBV9 to TRBJ2-5; D possibly corresponds to TRBD2 (5 bases). The V end lost 0 bases, the J end lost 2 bases, and 20 bases lay between the germline ends. CDR1 is SGDLS, CDR2 YYNGEE, per germline. The CDR3 runs to 18 residues. The chain's CDR3 is CASSVGPAESTLQETQYF. DNA for the CDR3: TGTGCCAGCAGCGTAGGGCCAGCGGAGTCTACCTTACAAGAGACCCAGTACTTC.

The CDR3 nucleotides read TGTGCCAGCAGTTCGGTCTCGGCGGGAGGAGACGATGAGCAGTTCTTC. It codes for CASSSVSAGGDDEQFF. The chain is built from TRBV28 and TRBJ2-1; 8 bases fit TRBD2. The length of the CDR3 is 16 residues. Germline loops: CDR1 MDHEN, CDR2 SYDVKM. Trimming at V came to 4 bases and at J to 8 bases, leaving 13 bases not matched to a gene.

A few counts support this clone. This chain joins TRBV10-3 and TRBJ2-5; D is possibly TRBD2 (6 bases). V was cut by 6 bases and J by 2 bases, with 13 bases left in between. This CDR3 has 14 residues. The germline gives CDR1 ENHRY, CDR2 SYGVKD. This CDR3 reads CAIRAGLAQETQYF. In DNA form, the CDR3 reads TGTGCCATCAGGGCGGGGTTAGCACAAGAGACCCAGTACTTC.

The chain employs TRBV4-1 and TRBJ2-1; 10 bases align to TRBD1. Germline values: CDR1 MGHRA, CDR2 YSYEKL. V was clipped by 3 bases and J by 2 bases; unmatched bases: 1. The CDR3 is 15 amino acids. CDR3 loop: CASSHGQGAYNEQFF. Here the CDR3 DNA reads TGCGCCAGCAGCCATGGACAGGGGGCCTACAATGAGCAGTTCTTC.

The chain carries TRBV19 and TRBJ2-7; D may be TRBD1 (6 bases). This CDR3 spans 13 amino acids. In germline, CDR1 is LNHDA, CDR2 SQIVND (reference sequence). V lost 4 bases, J lost 7 bases, and 14 bases lay in between. The CDR3 is CASSTQGSREQYF. As DNA, the CDR3 is TGTGCCAGTAGTACACAGGGATCTAGGGAGCAGTACTTC. The variable domain in full, completed from reference TRBV19 and TRBJ2-7, reads DGGITQSPKYLFRKEGQNVTLSCEQNLNHDAMYWYRQDPGQGLRLIYYSQIVNDFQKGDIAEGYSVSREKKESFPLTVTSAQKNPTAFYLCASSTQGSREQYFGPGTRLTVT.

This clone occurred once. The V call is TRBV11-2, the J call TRBJ2-7; TRBD2 is a possible D gene (5 bases). Germline lookup yields CDR1 SGHAT and CDR2 FQNNGV. CDR3 size: 14 residues. Trimming removed 1 base from V and 3 bases from J, with 10 bases in between. The CDR3 bases are TGTGCCAGCAGCTTAGGCGACGGGAACTACGAGCAGTACTTC. Protein product: CASSLGDGNYEQYF.

The genes are TRBV4-2 and TRBJ2-7, with TRBD2 identical over 8 bases. The CDR3 spans 16 residues. CDR1 LGHNA and CDR2 YNFKEQ come from the germline V gene. J gave up 5 bases and V 0 bases, and 9 bases lay outside the gene matches. CDR3 coding DNA: TGTGCCAGCAGCCAAGATTGGTCGGGAGGGGTGAACGAGCAGTACTTC. It yields the protein CASSQDWSGGVNEQYF.

The sample holds a few counts of this clone. The chain links TRBV6-1 to TRBJ1-1; weak D call: TRBD1 (6 bases). The germline V and J ends were trimmed by 6 bases and 5 bases, with 16 bases remaining between them. The germline CDR1 and CDR2 sequences are MNHNS and SASEGT. The CDR3 runs to 14 residues. Written as DNA, the CDR3 is TGTGCCAGCAGCACACAGGGACCTAGAACTGAAGCTTTCTTT. Residues: CASSTQGPRTEAFF.

The chain links TRBV27 to TRBJ2-1; D might be TRBD2 (5 bases). The CDR3 sequence is 15 residues long. With 8 bases removed from V and 9 bases from J, the gap between germline ends came to 23 bases. Germline V gene data show CDR1 as MNHEY and CDR2 as SMNVEV (reference sequence). In nucleotides, the CDR3 is TGTGCCAGCTGTGACCCGCCGGGATCTTGCCTTGAGCAGTTCTTC. This translates into CASCDPPGSCLEQFF.

This clone was seen more than once but under ten times. This chain joins TRBV10-3 and TRBJ1-3, with unresolved D. The germline V and J ends were trimmed by 3 bases and 11 bases, with 11 bases remaining between them. The germline V gene has CDR1 ENHRY and CDR2 SYGVKD. The CDR3 is made up of 12 amino acids. The CDR3 here is CAISESHNAIYF. The CDR3 DNA is TGTGCCATCAGTGAATCTCACAATGCCATATATTTT.

The rearrangement uses TRBV12-5 and TRBJ1-1; D gene ambiguous. In germline, CDR1 is LGHNT, CDR2 FRNRAP. The CDR3 has 13 amino acids. Trimming removed 1 base at V and 2 bases at J, with 5 bases between. The DNA of the CDR3 is TGTGCTAGTGGTTTGGGGCCCAACACTGAAGCTTTCTTT. Protein: CASGLGPNTEAFF.

This clone has just a few counts. CDR3 in amino acids: CASSQTGDGNQPQHF. The CDR3, as DNA: TGCGCCAGCAGCCAGACAGGGGACGGGAATCAGCCCCAGCATTTT. V is TRBV5-1 and J is TRBJ1-5; TRBD1 agrees at 8 bases. The CDR3 spans 15 residues. Germline assignment: CDR1 SGHRS and CDR2 YFSETQ. V trimming: 4 bases; J trimming: 4 bases; junction bases outside the gene matches: 7.